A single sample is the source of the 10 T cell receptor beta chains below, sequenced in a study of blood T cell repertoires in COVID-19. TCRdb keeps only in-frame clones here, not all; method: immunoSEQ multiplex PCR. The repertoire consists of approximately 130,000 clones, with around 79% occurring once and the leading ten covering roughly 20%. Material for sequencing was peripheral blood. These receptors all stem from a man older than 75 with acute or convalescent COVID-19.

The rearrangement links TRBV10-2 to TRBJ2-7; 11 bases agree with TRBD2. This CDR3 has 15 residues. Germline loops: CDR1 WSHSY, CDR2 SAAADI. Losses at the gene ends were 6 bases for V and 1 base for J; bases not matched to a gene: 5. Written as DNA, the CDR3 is TGCGCCAGCAGGGGTGGGACTAGCGGTTCCTACGAGCAGTACTTC. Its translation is CASRGGTSGSYEQYF.

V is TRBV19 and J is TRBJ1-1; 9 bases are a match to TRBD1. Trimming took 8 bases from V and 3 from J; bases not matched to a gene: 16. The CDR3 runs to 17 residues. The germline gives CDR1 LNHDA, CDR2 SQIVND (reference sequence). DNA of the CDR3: TGTGCCAGTGCAAGGGAACGGGGGACAGGGAGAGACACTGAAGCTTTCTTT. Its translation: CASARERGTGRDTEAFF.

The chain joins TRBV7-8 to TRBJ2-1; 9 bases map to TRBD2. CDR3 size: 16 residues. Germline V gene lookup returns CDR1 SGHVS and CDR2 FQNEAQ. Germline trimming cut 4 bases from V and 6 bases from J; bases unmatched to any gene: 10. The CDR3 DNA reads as TGTGCCAGCAGCTCTAAGACTAGCGGCTACACCAATGAGCAGTTCTTC. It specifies CASSSKTSGYTNEQFF.

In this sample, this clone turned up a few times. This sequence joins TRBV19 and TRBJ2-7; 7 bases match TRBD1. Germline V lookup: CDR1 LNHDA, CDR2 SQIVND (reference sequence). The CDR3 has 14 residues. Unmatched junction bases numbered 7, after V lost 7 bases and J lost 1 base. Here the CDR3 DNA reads TGTGCCAGTACGGCTGGACAGGAATCCTACGAGCAGTACTTC. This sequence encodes CASTAGQESYEQYF.

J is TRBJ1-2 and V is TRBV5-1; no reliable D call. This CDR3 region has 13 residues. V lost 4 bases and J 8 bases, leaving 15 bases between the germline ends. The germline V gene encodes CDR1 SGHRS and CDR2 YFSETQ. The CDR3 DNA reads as TGCGCCAGCAGCCAAGGAGGATCGCGGGGCTACACCTTC. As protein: CASSQGGSRGYTF.

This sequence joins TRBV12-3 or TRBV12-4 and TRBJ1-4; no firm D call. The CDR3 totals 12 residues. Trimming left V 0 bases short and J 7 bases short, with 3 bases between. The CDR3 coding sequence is TGTGCCAGCAGTTTAGCCCTTGAAAAACTGTTTTTT. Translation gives CASSLALEKLFF.

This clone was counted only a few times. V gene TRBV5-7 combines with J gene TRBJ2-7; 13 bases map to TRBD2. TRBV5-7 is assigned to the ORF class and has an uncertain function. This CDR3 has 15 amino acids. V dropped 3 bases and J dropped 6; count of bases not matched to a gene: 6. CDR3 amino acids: CASSSRTSGGFEQYF. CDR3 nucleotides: TGTGCCAGCAGCTCCCGGACTAGCGGGGGTTTCGAGCAGTACTTC.

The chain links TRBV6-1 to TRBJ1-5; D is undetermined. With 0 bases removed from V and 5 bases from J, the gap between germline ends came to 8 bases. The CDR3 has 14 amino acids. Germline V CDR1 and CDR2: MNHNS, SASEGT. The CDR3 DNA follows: TGTGCCAGCAGTGAAGCGCACTCCTATCAGCCCCAGCATTTT. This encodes CASSEAHSYQPQHF.

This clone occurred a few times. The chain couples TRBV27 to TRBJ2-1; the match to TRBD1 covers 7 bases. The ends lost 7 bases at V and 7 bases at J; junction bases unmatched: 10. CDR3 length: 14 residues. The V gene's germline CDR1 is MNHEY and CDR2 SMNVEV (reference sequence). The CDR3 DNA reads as TGTGCCAGCAAAACAAACCTACAGGGGAATGAGCAGTTCTTC. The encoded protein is CASKTNLQGNEQFF.

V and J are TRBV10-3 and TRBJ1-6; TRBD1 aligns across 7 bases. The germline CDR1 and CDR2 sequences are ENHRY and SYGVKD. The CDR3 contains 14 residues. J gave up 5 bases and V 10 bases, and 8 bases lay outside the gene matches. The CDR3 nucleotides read TGTGCCACAACGACGACAGGGAATAATTCACCCCTCCACTTT. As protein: CATTTTGNNSPLHF.